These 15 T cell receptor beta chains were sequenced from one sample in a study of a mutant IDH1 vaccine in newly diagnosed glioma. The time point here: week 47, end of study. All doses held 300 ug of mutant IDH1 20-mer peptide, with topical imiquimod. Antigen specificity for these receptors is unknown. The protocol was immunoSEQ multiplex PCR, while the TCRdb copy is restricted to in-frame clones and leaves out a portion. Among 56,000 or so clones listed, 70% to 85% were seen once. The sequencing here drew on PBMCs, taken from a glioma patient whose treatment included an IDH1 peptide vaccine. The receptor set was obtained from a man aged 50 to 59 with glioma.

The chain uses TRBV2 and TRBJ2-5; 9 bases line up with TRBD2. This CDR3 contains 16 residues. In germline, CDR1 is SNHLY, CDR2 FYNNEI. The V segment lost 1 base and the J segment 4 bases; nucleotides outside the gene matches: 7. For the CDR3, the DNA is TGTGCCAGCAGTGAAGAGGGCGGGGGGGCCTTAGAGACCCAGTACTTC. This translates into CASSEEGGGALETQYF.

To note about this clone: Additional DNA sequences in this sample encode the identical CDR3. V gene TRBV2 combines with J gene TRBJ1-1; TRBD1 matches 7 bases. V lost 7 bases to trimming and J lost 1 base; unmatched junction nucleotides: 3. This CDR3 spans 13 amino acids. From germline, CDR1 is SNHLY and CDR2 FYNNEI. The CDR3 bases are TGTGCCAGCAATCGACAGGGGAACACTGAAGCTTTCTTT. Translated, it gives CASNRQGNTEAFF.

CDR3 bases: TGCGCCAGCAGTCGGGGACTTGACGGGAATGAGCAGTTCTTC. It yields the protein CASSRGLDGNEQFF. V usage is TRBV4-1 and J usage is TRBJ2-1, with TRBD2 as a possible D gene (6 bases). This CDR3 comprises 14 residues. Germline V gene data show CDR1 as MGHRA and CDR2 as YSYEKL. Trimming shortened V by 6 bases and J by 7 bases, and 16 bases separated the two germline ends.

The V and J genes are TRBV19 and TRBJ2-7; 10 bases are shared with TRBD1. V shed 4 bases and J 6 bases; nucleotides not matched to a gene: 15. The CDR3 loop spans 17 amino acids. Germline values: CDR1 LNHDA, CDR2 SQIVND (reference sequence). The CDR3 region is CASSTETPGTGAIEQYF. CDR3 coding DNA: TGTGCCAGTAGTACCGAGACCCCCGGGACAGGGGCTATCGAGCAGTACTTC.

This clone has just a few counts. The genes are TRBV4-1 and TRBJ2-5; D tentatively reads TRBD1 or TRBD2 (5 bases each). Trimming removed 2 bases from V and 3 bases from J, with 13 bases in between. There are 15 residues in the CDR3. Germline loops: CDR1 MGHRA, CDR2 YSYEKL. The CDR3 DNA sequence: TGCGCCAGCAGCCAAATTCCGGGACGGGAAGAGACCCAGTACTTC. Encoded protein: CASSQIPGREETQYF.

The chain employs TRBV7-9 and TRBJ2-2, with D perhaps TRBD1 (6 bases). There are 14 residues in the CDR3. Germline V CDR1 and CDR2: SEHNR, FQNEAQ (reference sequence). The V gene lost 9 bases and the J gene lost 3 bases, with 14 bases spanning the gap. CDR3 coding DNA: TGTGCCAGGGGTTCAGGGGCAGACACCGGGGAGCTGTTTTTT. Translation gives CARGSGADTGELFF.

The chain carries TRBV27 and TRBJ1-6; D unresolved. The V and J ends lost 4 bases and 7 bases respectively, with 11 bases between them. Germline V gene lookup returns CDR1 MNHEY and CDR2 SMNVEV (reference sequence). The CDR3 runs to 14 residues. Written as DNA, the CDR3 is TGTGCCAGCAGTTCCAACTTGGGCAATTCACCCCTCCACTTT. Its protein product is CASSSNLGNSPLHF.

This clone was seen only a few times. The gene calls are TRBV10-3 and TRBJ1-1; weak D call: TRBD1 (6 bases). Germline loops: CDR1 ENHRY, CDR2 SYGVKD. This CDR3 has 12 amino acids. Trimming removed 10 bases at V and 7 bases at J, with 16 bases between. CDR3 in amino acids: CATQTGEGEAFF. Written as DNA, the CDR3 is TGTGCCACGCAGACAGGAGAGGGTGAAGCTTTCTTT.

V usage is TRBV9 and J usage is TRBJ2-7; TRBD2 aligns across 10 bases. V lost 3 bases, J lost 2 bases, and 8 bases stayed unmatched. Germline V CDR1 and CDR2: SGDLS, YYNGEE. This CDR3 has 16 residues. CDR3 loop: CASSEKLAGPPYEQYF. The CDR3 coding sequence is TGTGCCAGCAGCGAAAAACTAGCGGGGCCCCCCTACGAGCAGTACTTC.

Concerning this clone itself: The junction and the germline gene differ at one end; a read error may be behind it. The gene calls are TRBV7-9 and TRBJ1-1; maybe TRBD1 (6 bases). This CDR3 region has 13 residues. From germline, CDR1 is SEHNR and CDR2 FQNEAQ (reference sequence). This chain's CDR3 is CASSLGGGTEAFF. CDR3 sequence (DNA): TGTGCCAGCAGTTTAGGGGGGGGCACTGAAGCTTTCTTT.

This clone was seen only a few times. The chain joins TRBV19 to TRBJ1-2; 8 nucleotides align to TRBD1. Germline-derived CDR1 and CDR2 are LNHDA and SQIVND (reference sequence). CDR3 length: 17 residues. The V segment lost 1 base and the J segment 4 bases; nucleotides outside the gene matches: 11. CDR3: CASSIVGWQGAGYGYTF. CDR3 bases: TGTGCCAGTAGTATAGTGGGCTGGCAGGGGGCCGGCTATGGCTACACCTTC.

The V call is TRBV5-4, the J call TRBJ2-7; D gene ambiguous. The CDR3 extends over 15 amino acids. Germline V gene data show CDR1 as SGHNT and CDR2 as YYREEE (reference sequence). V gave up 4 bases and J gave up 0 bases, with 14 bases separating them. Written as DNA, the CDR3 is TGTGCCAGCAGCCCAAACCCACTCAGCTCCTACGAGCAGTACTTC. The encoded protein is CASSPNPLSSYEQYF.

This CDR3 reads CASSPTGGLNTEAFF. The CDR3 DNA reads TGTGCCAGCAGCCCTACAGGGGGATTGAACACTGAAGCTTTCTTT. This chain uses TRBV14 with TRBJ1-1, with 8 bases identical to TRBD1. The trim removed 4 bases at V and 0 bases at J, leaving 4 bases unmatched. Germline V CDR1 and CDR2: SGHDN, FVKESK. The CDR3 contains 15 residues.

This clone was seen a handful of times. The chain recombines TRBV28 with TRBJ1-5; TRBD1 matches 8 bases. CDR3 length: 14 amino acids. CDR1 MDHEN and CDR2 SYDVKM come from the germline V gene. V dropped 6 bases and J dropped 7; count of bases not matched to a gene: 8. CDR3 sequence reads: CASSTQGAGQPQHF. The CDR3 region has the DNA TGTGCCAGCAGCACCCAGGGGGCTGGGCAGCCCCAGCATTTT.

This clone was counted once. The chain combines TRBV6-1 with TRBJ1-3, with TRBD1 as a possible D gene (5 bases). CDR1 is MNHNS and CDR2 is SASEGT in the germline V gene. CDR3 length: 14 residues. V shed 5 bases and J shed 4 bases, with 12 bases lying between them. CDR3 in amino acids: CASSWGRPGNTIYF. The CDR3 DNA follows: TGTGCCAGCAGTTGGGGACGGCCGGGAAACACCATATATTTT.